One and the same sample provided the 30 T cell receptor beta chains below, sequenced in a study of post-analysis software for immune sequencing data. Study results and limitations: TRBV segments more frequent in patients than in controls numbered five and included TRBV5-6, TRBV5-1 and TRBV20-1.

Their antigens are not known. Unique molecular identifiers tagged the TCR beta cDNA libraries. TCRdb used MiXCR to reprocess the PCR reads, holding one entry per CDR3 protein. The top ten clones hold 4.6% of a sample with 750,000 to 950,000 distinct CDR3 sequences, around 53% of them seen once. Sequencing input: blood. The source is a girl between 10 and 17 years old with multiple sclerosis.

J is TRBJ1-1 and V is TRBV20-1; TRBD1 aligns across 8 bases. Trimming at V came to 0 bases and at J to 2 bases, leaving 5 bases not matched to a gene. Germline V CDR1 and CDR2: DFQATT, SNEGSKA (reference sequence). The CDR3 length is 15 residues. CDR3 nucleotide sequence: TGCAGTGCTAGAGATACAGGGGGAGGTAACACTGAAGCTTTCTTT. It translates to CSARDTGGGNTEAFF.

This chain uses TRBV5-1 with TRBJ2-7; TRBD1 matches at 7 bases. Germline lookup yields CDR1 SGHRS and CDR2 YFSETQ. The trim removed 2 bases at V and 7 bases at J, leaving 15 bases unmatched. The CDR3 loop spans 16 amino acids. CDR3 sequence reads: CASSLGPTGQPREQYF. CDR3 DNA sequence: TGCGCCAGCAGCTTAGGTCCTACGGGACAGCCTAGAGAGCAGTACTTC.

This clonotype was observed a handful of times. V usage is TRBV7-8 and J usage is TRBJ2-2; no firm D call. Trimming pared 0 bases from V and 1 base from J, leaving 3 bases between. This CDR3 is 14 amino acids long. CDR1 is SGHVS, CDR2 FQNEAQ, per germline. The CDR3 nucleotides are TGTGCCAGCAGCTTAGCGGAGAACACCGGGGAGCTGTTTTTT. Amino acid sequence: CASSLAENTGELFF.

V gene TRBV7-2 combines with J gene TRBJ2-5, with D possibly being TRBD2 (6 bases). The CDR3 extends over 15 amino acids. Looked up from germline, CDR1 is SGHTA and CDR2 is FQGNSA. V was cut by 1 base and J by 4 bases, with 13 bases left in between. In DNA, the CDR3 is TGTGCCAGCAGCTTAGGGCCGGACTATGCAGAGACCCAGTACTTC. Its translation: CASSLGPDYAETQYF.

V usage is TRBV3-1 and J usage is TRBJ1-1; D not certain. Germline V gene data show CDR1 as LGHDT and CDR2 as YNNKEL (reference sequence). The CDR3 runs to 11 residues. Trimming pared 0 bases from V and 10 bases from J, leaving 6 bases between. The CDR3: CASSQERVAFF. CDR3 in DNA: TGTGCCAGCAGCCAAGAAAGGGTAGCTTTCTTT.

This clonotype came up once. The CDR3 sequence: CASSIWFSGANVLTF. DNA of the CDR3: TGTGCCAGCAGTATTTGGTTCTCTGGGGCCAACGTCCTGACTTTC. The chain carries TRBV14 and TRBJ2-6; unclear D gene. Trimming took off 6 bases at V and 0 bases at J, with 9 bases between the two ends. The CDR3 has 15 residues. Germline loops: CDR1 SGHDN, CDR2 FVKESK.

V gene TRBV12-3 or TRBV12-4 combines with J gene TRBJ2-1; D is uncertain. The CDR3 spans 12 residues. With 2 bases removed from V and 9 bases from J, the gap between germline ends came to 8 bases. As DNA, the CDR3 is TGTGCCAGCAGTTTACGCGACGGTGAGCAGTTCTTC. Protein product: CASSLRDGEQFF.

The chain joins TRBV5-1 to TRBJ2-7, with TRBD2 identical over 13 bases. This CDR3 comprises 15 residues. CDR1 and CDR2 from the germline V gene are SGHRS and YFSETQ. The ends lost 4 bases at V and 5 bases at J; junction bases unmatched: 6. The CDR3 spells CASSIRTSGSDEQYF. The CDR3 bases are TGCGCCAGCAGCATCCGGACTAGCGGGAGCGACGAGCAGTACTTC. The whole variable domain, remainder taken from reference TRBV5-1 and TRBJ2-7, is KAGVTQTPRYLIKTRGQQVTLSCSPISGHRSVSWYQQTPGQGLQFLFEYFSETQRNKGNFPGRFSGRQFSNSRSEMNVSTLELGDSALYLCASSIRTSGSDEQYFGPGTRLTVT.

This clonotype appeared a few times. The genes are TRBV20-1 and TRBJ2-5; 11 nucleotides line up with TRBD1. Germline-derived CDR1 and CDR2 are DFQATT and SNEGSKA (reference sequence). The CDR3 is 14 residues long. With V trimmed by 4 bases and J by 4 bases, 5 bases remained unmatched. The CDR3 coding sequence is TGCAGTGCTATTCGGGACAGGGGGGGAGAGACCCAGTACTTC. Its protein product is CSAIRDRGGETQYF.

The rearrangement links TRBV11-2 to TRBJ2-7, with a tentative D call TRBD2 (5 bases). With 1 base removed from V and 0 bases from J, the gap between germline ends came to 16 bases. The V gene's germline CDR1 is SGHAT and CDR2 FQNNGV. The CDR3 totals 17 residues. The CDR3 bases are TGTGCCAGCAGCTTAGTGGTCCCGGACTCCTTCTCCTACGAGCAGTACTTC. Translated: CASSLVVPDSFSYEQYF.

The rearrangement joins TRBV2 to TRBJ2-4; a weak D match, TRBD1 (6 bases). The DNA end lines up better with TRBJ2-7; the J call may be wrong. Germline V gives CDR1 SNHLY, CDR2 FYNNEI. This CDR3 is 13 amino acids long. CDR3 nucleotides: TGTGCCAGCAATTACAGGGCCGCCTACGAGCAGTACTTC. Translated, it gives CASNYRAAYEQYF.

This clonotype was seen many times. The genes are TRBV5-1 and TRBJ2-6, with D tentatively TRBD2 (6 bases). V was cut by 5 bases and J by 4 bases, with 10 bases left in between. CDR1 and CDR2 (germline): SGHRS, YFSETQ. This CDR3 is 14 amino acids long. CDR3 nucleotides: TGCGCCAGCAGGGAGGGCTCCGGGGCCAACGTCCTGACTTTC. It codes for CASREGSGANVLTF.

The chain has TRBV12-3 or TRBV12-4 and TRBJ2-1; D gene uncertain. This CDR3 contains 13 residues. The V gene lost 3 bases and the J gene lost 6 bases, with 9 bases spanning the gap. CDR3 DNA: TGTGCCAGCAGTTTTTCGGTGAGCAATGAGCAGTTCTTC. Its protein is CASSFSVSNEQFF.

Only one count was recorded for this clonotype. The CDR3 here is CASSELGRIGTEAFF. In nucleotides, the CDR3 is TGTGCCAGCAGTGAACTGGGGAGGATTGGGACTGAAGCTTTCTTT. V is TRBV6-1 and J is TRBJ1-1, with D hard to call. Between the trimmed V and J ends, which lost 2 bases and 5 bases, there was a span of 15 bases. The CDR3 length is 15 residues. The germline V gene has CDR1 MNHNS and CDR2 SASEGT.

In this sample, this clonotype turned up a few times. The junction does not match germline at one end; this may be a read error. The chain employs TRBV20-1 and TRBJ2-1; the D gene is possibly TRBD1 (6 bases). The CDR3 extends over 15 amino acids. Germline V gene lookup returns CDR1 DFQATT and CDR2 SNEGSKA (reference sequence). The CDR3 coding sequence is TGTAGTGTAAGCAGGGGAACGTACGCAGACAATGAGCAGTTCTTC. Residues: CSVSRGTYADNEQFF.

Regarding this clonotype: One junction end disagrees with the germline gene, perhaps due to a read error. The CDR3 loop is CASSRTGFFYDYTF. In DNA form, the CDR3 reads TGTGCCAGCAGTAGGACAGGGTTTTTCTATGACTACACCTTC. The chain uses TRBV12-3 or TRBV12-4 and TRBJ1-2; the match to TRBD1 covers 8 bases. The CDR3 runs to 14 residues.

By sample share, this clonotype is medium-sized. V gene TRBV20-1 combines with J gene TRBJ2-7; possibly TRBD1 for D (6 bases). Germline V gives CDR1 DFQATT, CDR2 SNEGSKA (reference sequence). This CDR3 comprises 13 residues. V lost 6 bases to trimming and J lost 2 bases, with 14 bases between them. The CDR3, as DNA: TGCAGTGCGTCCAGGGACATTCCCTACGAGCAGTACTTC. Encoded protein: CSASRDIPYEQYF.

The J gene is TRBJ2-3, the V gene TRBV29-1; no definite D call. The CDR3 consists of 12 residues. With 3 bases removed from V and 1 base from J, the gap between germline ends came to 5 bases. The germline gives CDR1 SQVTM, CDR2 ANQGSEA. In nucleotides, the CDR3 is TGCAGCGTTGAGTCGGGCACAGATACGCAGTATTTT. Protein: CSVESGTDTQYF.

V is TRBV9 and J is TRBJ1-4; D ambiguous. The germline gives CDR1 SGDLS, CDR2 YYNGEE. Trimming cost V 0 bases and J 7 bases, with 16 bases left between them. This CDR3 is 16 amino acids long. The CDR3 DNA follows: TGTGCCAGCAGCGTAGGGGCCTCAAGGCCAAGTGAAAAACTGTTTTTT. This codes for CASSVGASRPSEKLFF.

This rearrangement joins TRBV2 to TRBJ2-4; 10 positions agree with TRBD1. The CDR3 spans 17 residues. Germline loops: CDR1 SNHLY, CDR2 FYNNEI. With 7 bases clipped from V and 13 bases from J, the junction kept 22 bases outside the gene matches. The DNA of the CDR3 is TGTGCCAGCACCGAACTCCGGACAGGGGGGCATCAAGATACCCAGTACTTC. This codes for CASTELRTGGHQDTQYF.

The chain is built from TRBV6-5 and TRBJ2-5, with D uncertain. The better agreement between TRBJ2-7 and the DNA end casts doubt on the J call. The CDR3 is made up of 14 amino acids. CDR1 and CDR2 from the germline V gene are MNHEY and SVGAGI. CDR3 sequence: CASSYDGKTYEQYF. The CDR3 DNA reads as TGTGCCAGCAGTTACGACGGCAAGACCTACGAGCAGTACTTC.

The DNA for the CDR3 is TGCAGCGTTGAGAAGGCTAGCGGTGCCTACGAGCAGTACTTC. This codes for CSVEKASGAYEQYF. The chain links TRBV29-1 to TRBJ2-7, with 7 bases that match TRBD2. Per germline, CDR1 SQVTM and CDR2 ANQGSEA. The CDR3 sequence is 14 residues long. Losses at the gene ends were 3 bases for V and 2 bases for J; bases not matched to a gene: 7.

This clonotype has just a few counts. CDR3 in amino acids: CASSSRLFQETQYF. In DNA, the CDR3 is TGTGCCAGCAGCTCGAGACTGTTTCAAGAGACCCAGTACTTC. This chain uses TRBV7-2 with TRBJ2-5; D not resolved. V was trimmed by 4 bases and J by 2 bases, leaving 11 bases between them. The CDR3 length is 14 residues. Germline assignment: CDR1 SGHTA and CDR2 FQGNSA.

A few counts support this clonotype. This CDR3 reads CASSLRGTGGSEQYF. In DNA, the CDR3 is TGTGCCAGCAGTCTCCGAGGGACAGGGGGCTCCGAGCAGTACTTC. The V and J genes are TRBV6-5 and TRBJ2-5; 12 bases map to TRBD1. The J call is in doubt because the DNA end fits TRBJ2-7 better. The germline CDR1 and CDR2 sequences are MNHEY and SVGAGI. The CDR3 consists of 15 residues.

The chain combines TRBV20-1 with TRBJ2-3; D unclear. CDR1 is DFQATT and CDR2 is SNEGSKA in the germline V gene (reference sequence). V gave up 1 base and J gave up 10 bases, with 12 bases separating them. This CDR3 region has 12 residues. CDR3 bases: TGCAGTGCTAGAGGAAGAAACGGTGCGCAGTATTTT. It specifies CSARGRNGAQYF.

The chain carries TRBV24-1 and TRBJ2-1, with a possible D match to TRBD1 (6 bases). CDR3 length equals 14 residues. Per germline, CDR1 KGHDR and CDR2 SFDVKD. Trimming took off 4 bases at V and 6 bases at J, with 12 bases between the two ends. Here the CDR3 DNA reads TGTGCCACCAGTGACCGGACAGCCAGCAATGAGCAGTTCTTC. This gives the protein CATSDRTASNEQFF.

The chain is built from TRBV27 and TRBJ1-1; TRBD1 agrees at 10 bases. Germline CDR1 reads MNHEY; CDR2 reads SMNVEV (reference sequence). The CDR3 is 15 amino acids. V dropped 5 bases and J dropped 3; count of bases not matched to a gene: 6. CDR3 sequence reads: CASSRMDRGDTEAFF. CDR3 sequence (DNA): TGTGCCAGCAGTCGTATGGACAGGGGGGACACTGAAGCTTTCTTT.

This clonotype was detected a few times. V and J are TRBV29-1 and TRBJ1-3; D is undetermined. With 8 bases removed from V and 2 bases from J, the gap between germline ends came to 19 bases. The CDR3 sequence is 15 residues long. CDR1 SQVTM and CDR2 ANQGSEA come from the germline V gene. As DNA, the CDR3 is TGCAGCTTTAGCCGATTCGAAGGAACTGGAAACACCATATATTTT. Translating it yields CSFSRFEGTGNTIYF.

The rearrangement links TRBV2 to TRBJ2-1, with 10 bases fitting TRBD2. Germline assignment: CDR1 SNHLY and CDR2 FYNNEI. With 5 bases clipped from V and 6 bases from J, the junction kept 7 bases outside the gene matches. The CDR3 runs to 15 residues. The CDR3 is CASSTGTSVGNEQFF. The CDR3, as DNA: TGTGCCAGCAGTACCGGGACTAGCGTTGGCAATGAGCAGTTCTTC.

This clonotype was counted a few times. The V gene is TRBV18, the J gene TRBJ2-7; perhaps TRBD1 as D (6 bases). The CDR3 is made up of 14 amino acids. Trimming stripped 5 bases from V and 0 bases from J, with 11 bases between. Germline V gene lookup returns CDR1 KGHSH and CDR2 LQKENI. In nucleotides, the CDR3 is TGTGCCAGCTCAAAGACAGGTCCCTCCTACGAGCAGTACTTC. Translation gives CASSKTGPSYEQYF.